A selection of T cell receptor beta chains follows, all from one sample in a study of blood T cell repertoires in COVID-19. Clones were sequenced by immunoSEQ multiplex PCR, and TCRdb holds only the in-frame ones, with some missing. Among 100,000 to 150,000 clones, about 91% were seen once, and the ten largest hold about a tenth. Sequencing input: peripheral blood. Receptors were obtained from a man aged 50-60 years with acute or convalescent COVID-19. The CDR3 runs from the conserved cysteine through the conserved F or W. The order of the fields is J gene, D gene, clone size, V gene, CDR3 length, CDR3 protein, CDR3 DNA. The D gene is left open where the match is weak. Size values are once, few and many counts, or a class for expanded clones, and some rows have none.

>TRBJ1-2|-|-|TRBV2|12
CASSARARGYTF
TGTGCCAGCAGTGCCAGGGCTAGAGGCTACACCTTC
>TRBJ1-3|-|-|TRBV10-2|14
CATISGVSGNTIYF
TGCGCCACCATATCCGGGGTATCTGGAAACACCATATATTTT
>TRBJ2-6|-|-|TRBV11-2|15
CASSSDRILANVLTF
TGTGCCAGCAGCTCGGACAGAATCTTGGCCAACGTCCTGACTTTC
>TRBJ1-1|-|-|TRBV6-1|14
CASSFPGVNTEAFF
TGTGCCAGCAGTTTCCCAGGTGTGAACACTGAAGCTTTCTTT
>TRBJ1-5|-|-|TRBV20-1|12
CSASVQGQPQHF
TGCAGTGCTAGTGTCCAGGGTCAGCCCCAGCATTTT
>TRBJ1-1|-|-|TRBV6-1|15
CASSESTGGYTEAFF
TGTGCCAGCAGTGAATCTACAGGTGGGTACACTGAAGCTTTCTTT
>TRBJ2-5|TRBD2|-|TRBV7-7|15
CASSPTSGFQETQYF
TGTGCTAGCAGCCCGACTAGCGGTTTCCAAGAGACCCAGTACTTC
>TRBJ2-7|TRBD2|once|TRBV3-1/TRBV3-2|13
CASSLAGAYEQYF
TGTGCCAGCAGCCTCGCGGGAGCCTACGAGCAGTACTTC
>TRBJ1-1|-|-|TRBV9|11
CASSGTAEAFF
TGTGCCAGCAGCGGGACAGCTGAAGCTTTCTTT
>TRBJ1-1|-|-|TRBV18|14
CASSPGFGDTEAFF
TGTGCCAGCTCACCAGGGTTCGGGGACACTGAAGCTTTCTTT
>TRBJ1-5|TRBD1|-|TRBV10-3|13
CAISDQGAQPQHF
TGTGCCATCAGTGATCAGGGGGCCCAGCCCCAGCATTTT
>TRBJ2-7|-|-|TRBV9|15
CASSVGGTPTYEQYF
TGTGCCAGCAGCGTAGGGGGGACACCCACCTACGAGCAGTACTTC
>TRBJ2-7|TRBD2|-|TRBV4-2|16
CASSRGLAGALYEQYF
TGTGCCAGCAGCCGAGGGCTAGCGGGAGCTCTCTACGAGCAGTACTTC
>TRBJ1-4|-|-|TRBV5-1|14
CASSPVGGAEKLFF
TGCGCCAGCAGCCCCGTCGGGGGTGCTGAAAAACTGTTTTTT
>TRBJ1-2|TRBD1|-|TRBV7-2|14
CASSLGDRARGYTF
TGTGCCAGCAGCTTAGGGGACAGGGCTCGCGGCTACACCTTC